The 21 T cell receptor beta chains listed next were all sequenced from one sample in a study of vaccination and CD4 T cells after COVID-19. Researchers used the Oncomine TCR Beta short-read assay to sequence DNA from cultured CD4+ T cells. TCRdb reprocessed the PCR reads via MiXCR and lists one record per CDR3 protein. Of about 3,300 distinct CDR3 sequences in the sample, 49% were seen once. Regarding treatment: approximately 10-day PBMC culture with coronavirus spike peptide pools or control peptides (ViraFEST assay). The antigens for these receptors are not known. Sequencing was carried out using CD4+ T cells from blood, cultured in vitro. The origin of the receptors is a human donor who had recovered from COVID-19.

Sample share makes this clonotype medium-sized. This chain uses TRBV12-3 or TRBV12-4 with TRBJ2-2; weak D call: TRBD1 (5 bases). V shed 5 bases and J shed 2 bases, with 12 bases lying between them. The CDR3 extends over 15 amino acids. For the CDR3, the DNA is TGTGCCAGCAGTCCAAGGGGTACTAACACCGGGGAGCTGTTTTTT. This gives the protein CASSPRGTNTGELFF.

The table lists this clonotype with a few counts. The chain combines TRBV27 with TRBJ1-2; TRBD1 might be the D (5 bases). The CDR3 length is 16 residues. CDR1 is MNHEY, CDR2 SMNVEV, per germline (reference sequence). V dropped 6 bases and J dropped 8 bases, with 25 bases sitting between them. The CDR3 loop is CASRSYLQRTSTGYTF. DNA for the CDR3: TGTGCCAGCAGAAGCTATCTTCAGAGGACATCCACGGGCTACACCTTC.

This clonotype has just a few counts. This sequence joins TRBV5-1 and TRBJ1-2; D remains ambiguous. The germline V gene has CDR1 SGHRS and CDR2 YFSETQ. V was clipped by 0 bases and J by 4 bases, with 10 bases between them. The CDR3 covers 14 residues. This CDR3 is CASSLEADIYGYTF. The DNA of the CDR3 is TGCGCCAGCAGCTTGGAGGCAGATATCTATGGCTACACCTTC.

This clonotype was seen more than once but under ten times. This rearrangement joins TRBV20-1 to TRBJ2-7; 7 bases match TRBD1. Germline CDR1 and CDR2: DFQATT and SNEGSKA (reference sequence). J was trimmed by 0 bases and V by 5 bases; bases with no gene match: 10. The CDR3 runs 15 residues. The CDR3 sequence: CSAEAPGQSSYEQYF. The DNA of the CDR3 is TGCAGTGCTGAGGCACCGGGACAGAGCTCCTACGAGCAGTACTTC.

This clonotype was observed a handful of times. V gene TRBV19 combines with J gene TRBJ2-1, with TRBD2 matching over 11 bases. Germline trimming cut 5 bases from V and 2 bases from J; bases unmatched to any gene: 5. Germline CDR1 is LNHDA and CDR2 is SQIVND (reference sequence). The CDR3 loop spans 16 amino acids. CDR3 DNA: TGTGCCAGTAGTCCCCGACTAGCGGGGACCTACAATGAGCAGTTCTTC. This translates into CASSPRLAGTYNEQFF.

This clonotype occurred a few times. The rearrangement links TRBV7-8 to TRBJ1-4; D ambiguous. The germline V gene has CDR1 SGHVS and CDR2 FQNEAQ. Trimming removed 8 bases from V and 4 bases from J, with 11 bases in between. The CDR3 has 13 amino acids. CDR3 protein: CASGRRVNEKLFF. The DNA of the CDR3 is TGTGCCAGCGGTAGGAGGGTTAATGAAAAACTGTTTTTT.

CDR3 nucleotide sequence: TGTGCCAGCAGCCCCTCAGCAGCGGGAGCGTTCATTCAGTACTTC. It translates to CASSPSAAGAFIQYF. The chain is built from TRBV7-9 and TRBJ2-4; TRBD2 matches at 8 bases. Unmatched junction bases numbered 12, after V lost 5 bases and J lost 9 bases. In germline, CDR1 is SEHNR, CDR2 FQNEAQ (reference sequence). CDR3 length: 15 residues.

The genes are TRBV11-3 and TRBJ1-2, with unresolved D. Germline CDR1 SGHNT, CDR2 YENEEA. Trimming stripped 5 bases from V and 3 bases from J, with 10 bases between. The CDR3 runs to 13 residues. For the CDR3, the DNA is TGTGCCAGCAGCCCCCGGACGGACTATGGCTACACCTTC. Protein sequence: CASSPRTDYGYTF.

The rearrangement uses TRBV20-1 and TRBJ2-5; the D is unclear. Germline loops: CDR1 DFQATT, CDR2 SNEGSKA (reference sequence). There are 11 residues in the CDR3. The ends were cut back, 6 bases at V and 3 bases at J, with 8 bases in the middle. The CDR3 is CSAAGEETQYF. CDR3 nucleotide sequence: TGCAGTGCAGCAGGAGAAGAGACCCAGTACTTC.

The V and J genes are TRBV29-1 and TRBJ1-2; no clear D. V was cut by 0 bases and J by 3 bases, with 8 bases left in between. This CDR3 comprises 13 residues. Germline assignment: CDR1 SQVTM and CDR2 ANQGSEA. The chain's CDR3 is CSVEDQRDYGYTF. The CDR3, as DNA: TGCAGCGTTGAAGATCAAAGAGACTATGGCTACACCTTC.

This clonotype has just a few counts. The rearrangement joins TRBV20-1 to TRBJ2-5, with TRBD1 as a possible D gene (5 bases). Germline CDR1 DFQATT, CDR2 SNEGSKA (reference sequence). CDR3 length: 14 amino acids. The ends were cut back, 2 bases at V and 2 bases at J, with 12 bases in the middle. The CDR3 DNA reads as TGCAGTGCTAGAAGTCGACAGCTACAAGAGACCCAGTACTTC. Amino acid sequence: CSARSRQLQETQYF.

This chain's CDR3 is CASSLEGPNSPLHF. The CDR3 DNA sequence: TGTGCCAGCAGCTTAGAGGGACCTAATTCACCCCTCCACTTT. This sequence joins TRBV11-2 and TRBJ1-6, with D perhaps TRBD1 (5 bases). Germline-derived CDR1 and CDR2 are SGHAT and FQNNGV. Deletions cut 0 bases from V and 6 bases from J, with 6 bases between. This CDR3 has 14 amino acids. Looking up the rest from reference TRBV11-2 and TRBJ1-6 gives the full variable domain: EAGVAQSPRYKIIEKRQSVAFWCNPISGHATLYWYQQILGQGPKLLIQFQNNGVVDDSQLPKDRFSAERLKGVDSTLKIQPAKLEDSAVYLCASSLEGPNSPLHFGNGTRLTVT.

The chain joins TRBV6-1 to TRBJ1-1, with D tentatively TRBD1 (5 bases). This CDR3 spans 16 amino acids. Trimming removed 3 bases at V and 0 bases at J, with 14 bases between. Germline-derived CDR1 and CDR2 are MNHNS and SASEGT. Here the CDR3 DNA reads TGTGCCAGCAGTGATCCCCTGAGGGGTATGAACACTGAAGCTTTCTTT. Translated, it gives CASSDPLRGMNTEAFF.

This clonotype showed up just a few times. As DNA, the CDR3 is TGTGCCAGCAGTTACAGTATGACAGTACTAGAGCAGTACTTC. Encoded protein: CASSYSMTVLEQYF. The chain joins TRBV2 to TRBJ2-7, with D tentatively TRBD1 (5 bases). The CDR3 has 14 amino acids. Germline CDR1 is SNHLY and CDR2 is FYNNEI. Trimming pared 5 bases from V and 7 bases from J, leaving 18 bases between.

This chain connects TRBV12-3 or TRBV12-4 to TRBJ1-1; the D gene is possibly TRBD1 (5 bases). V lost 3 bases and J 4 bases, leaving 9 bases between the germline ends. The CDR3 sequence is 13 residues long. The chain's CDR3 is CASSFSRATEAFF. DNA of the CDR3: TGTGCCAGCAGTTTCAGCAGGGCCACTGAAGCTTTCTTT.

By frequency in the sample, this clonotype is large. The chain recombines TRBV28 with TRBJ1-5; 8 bases map to TRBD1. Trimming removed 7 bases from V and 6 bases from J; junction bases left unmatched: 20. CDR3 length equals 18 residues. The germline CDR1 and CDR2 sequences are MDHEN and SYDVKM. CDR3 nucleotides: TGTGCCAGCAACTTCCCCAGGGACAGGCCGGTAGTAGGTCAGCCCCAGCATTTT. Residues: CASNFPRDRPVVGQPQHF.

The chain has TRBV27 and TRBJ2-7, with 11 bases aligning to TRBD1. The CDR3 contains 17 residues. After removal of 0 bases from V and 0 bases from J, the junction contained 4 bases not matched to a gene. CDR1 and CDR2 from the germline V gene are MNHEY and SMNVEV (reference sequence). The CDR3 sequence is CASSLSGTGGSSYEQYF. The CDR3 DNA reads as TGTGCCAGCAGTTTATCTGGGACAGGGGGATCCTCCTACGAGCAGTACTTC.

This chain connects TRBV18 to TRBJ2-7; 7 bases agree with TRBD1. CDR3 length: 15 residues. Unmatched junction bases numbered 4, after V lost 1 base and J lost 1 base. The germline CDR1 and CDR2 sequences are KGHSH and LQKENI. The CDR3 spells CASSPLGRGSYEQYF. DNA of the CDR3: TGTGCCAGCTCACCACTCGGCAGGGGGTCCTACGAGCAGTACTTC.

Written as DNA, the CDR3 is TGCGCCAGCAGCCCGGGCCCGGGGGAGACCCAGTACTTC. Protein: CASSPGPGETQYF. This chain links TRBV5-1 with TRBJ2-5; the D gene is possibly TRBD2 (5 bases). The germline CDR1 and CDR2 sequences are SGHRS and YFSETQ. Trimming took off 4 bases at V and 5 bases at J, with 12 bases between the two ends. The CDR3 consists of 13 residues.

V and J are TRBV19 and TRBJ2-2; D remains unclear. This CDR3 is 13 amino acids long. V dropped 5 bases and J dropped 2 bases, with 6 bases sitting between them. CDR1 LNHDA and CDR2 SQIVND come from the germline V gene (reference sequence). The CDR3 sequence: CASSADNTGELFF. The CDR3 nucleotides read TGTGCCAGTAGTGCCGATAACACCGGGGAGCTGTTTTTT. The entire variable domain, with the rest obtained from reference TRBV19 and TRBJ2-2, is as follows: DGGITQSPKYLFRKEGQNVTLSCEQNLNHDAMYWYRQDPGQGLRLIYYSQIVNDFQKGDIAEGYSVSREKKESFPLTVTSAQKNPTAFYLCASSADNTGELFFGEGSRLTVL.

V and J are TRBV20-1 and TRBJ2-1; 7 positions match TRBD1. CDR3 length equals 16 residues. V gave up 5 bases and J gave up 3 bases; unmatched junction bases: 13. The germline CDR1 and CDR2 sequences are DFQATT and SNEGSKA (reference sequence). CDR3 sequence reads: CSASPRTGEGYNEQFF. The CDR3 region has the DNA TGCAGTGCTTCTCCTCGGACAGGAGAAGGCTACAATGAGCAGTTCTTC.